The 21 T cell receptor beta chains presented below share a single source sample, sequenced in a study of T cell repertoires in cytomegalovirus infection. Each CDR3 protein gets one entry after TCRdb re-called the reads with MiXCR. Here the sample spans 350,000 to 550,000 distinct CDR3 sequences, roughly 30% being singletons. Input material: PBMCs. Source of these receptors: a human donor in good health (CMV status not recorded). Some clones in this sample may be carry-over from other donors' samples.

The table lists this clonotype with many counts. This chain links TRBV7-2 with TRBJ1-4; 8 bases map to TRBD1. In germline, CDR1 is SGHTA, CDR2 FQGNSA. The length of the CDR3 is 15 residues. Losses at the gene ends were 5 bases for V and 5 bases for J; bases not matched to a gene: 7. CDR3 DNA sequence: TGTGCCAGCAGCCCACGGACAGGGAAGAATGAAAAACTGTTTTTT. It yields the protein CASSPRTGKNEKLFF.

In regard to this clonotype: A much larger clone differs from this one at a single base, so this may be a read error. The V and J genes are TRBV7-2 and TRBJ2-1; TRBD1 matches at 8 bases. Trimming took 1 base from V and 7 from J; bases not matched to a gene: 6. The CDR3 loop spans 15 amino acids. Germline-derived CDR1 and CDR2 are SGHTA and FQGNSA. CDR3 DNA: TGTGCCAGCAGCTTAGTAGAGACAGGGGTAAATGAGCAGTTCTTC. This translates into CASSLVETGVNEQFF.

This clonotype was counted between two and nine times. The V call is TRBV7-9, the J call TRBJ2-3, with 9 bases lining up with TRBD2. This CDR3 has 16 amino acids. V lost 1 base and J lost 4; bases outside the gene matches: 6. In germline, CDR1 is SEHNR, CDR2 FQNEAQ (reference sequence). The CDR3 sequence is CASSLEVSGGSDTQYF. The CDR3 DNA sequence: TGTGCCAGCAGCTTAGAAGTTAGCGGGGGTTCAGATACGCAGTATTTT. Filled out from reference TRBV7-9 and TRBJ2-3, the complete variable domain reads DTGVSQNPRHKITKRGQNVTFRCDPISEHNRLYWYRQTLGQGPEFLTYFQNEAQLEKSRLLSDRFSAERPKGSFSTLEIQRTEQGDSAMYLCASSLEVSGGSDTQYFGPGTRLTVL.

This clonotype turned up a few times. The chain joins TRBV27 to TRBJ2-1; possibly TRBD1 or TRBD2 for D (5 bases each). Trimming took off 2 bases at V and 9 bases at J, with 8 bases between the two ends. This CDR3 region has 12 residues. The V gene's germline CDR1 is MNHEY and CDR2 SMNVEV (reference sequence). The CDR3: CASSLKGTEQFF. The CDR3 coding sequence is TGTGCCAGCAGTTTAAAGGGGACTGAGCAGTTCTTC.

This clonotype came up many times. The chain combines TRBV7-2 with TRBJ2-2; D not resolved. The V end lost 2 bases, the J end lost 5 bases, and 6 bases lay between the germline ends. CDR1 SGHTA and CDR2 FQGNSA come from the germline V gene. This CDR3 contains 13 residues. CDR3 DNA sequence: TGTGCCAGCAGCTTAATCAGGACCGGGGAGCTGTTTTTT. Its translation: CASSLIRTGELFF.

This sequence joins TRBV11-2 and TRBJ2-1; 8 nucleotides line up with TRBD1. V shed 1 base, J shed 12 bases, and the junction held 11 bases outside the gene matches. The CDR3 is made up of 15 amino acids. CDR1 is SGHAT, CDR2 FQNNGV, per germline. The CDR3 DNA reads TGTGCCAGCAGCTTAGGCTACAGGGGGGCGTCCGGGCAGTTCTTC. It translates to CASSLGYRGASGQFF.

The rearrangement uses TRBV5-1 and TRBJ2-3; D unresolved. The germline CDR1 and CDR2 sequences are SGHRS and YFSETQ. Between the trimmed V and J ends, which lost 1 base and 1 base, there was a span of 10 bases. The CDR3 is 15 residues long. As DNA, the CDR3 is TGCGCCAGCAGCTTGAGGCAGGTGGGCACAGATACGCAGTATTTT. Translating gives CASSLRQVGTDTQYF.

There are a few counts of this clonotype. The chain couples TRBV14 to TRBJ2-5; D remains unclear. The V gene's germline CDR1 is SGHDN and CDR2 FVKESK. This CDR3 is built from 15 residues. Trimming stripped 0 bases from V and 2 bases from J, with 10 bases between. In DNA, the CDR3 is TGTGCCAGCAGCCAAGACGGGCCCCCACAAGAGACCCAGTACTTC. It yields the protein CASSQDGPPQETQYF.

The CDR3 reads CASSVVGYEQYF. The CDR3, as DNA: TGTGCCAGCAGCGTAGTGGGCTACGAGCAGTACTTC. The chain has TRBV9 and TRBJ2-7; D is uncertain. The germline V and J ends were trimmed by 0 bases and 3 bases, with 4 bases remaining between them. The germline gives CDR1 SGDLS, CDR2 YYNGEE. This CDR3 has 12 residues.

This clonotype was observed a few times. The J gene is TRBJ2-1, the V gene TRBV14, with TRBD2 identical over 8 bases. The CDR3 totals 15 residues. V shed 4 bases, J shed 4 bases, and the junction held 6 bases outside the gene matches. Germline CDR1 SGHDN, CDR2 FVKESK. CDR3 DNA: TGTGCCAGCAGCCCGAGCGGGGGTATATACAATGAGCAGTTCTTC. It specifies CASSPSGGIYNEQFF.

V is TRBV27 and J is TRBJ1-3, with D uncertain. Deletions cut 10 bases from V and 0 bases from J, with 16 bases between. CDR3 size: 15 residues. Germline CDR1 and CDR2: MNHEY and SMNVEV (reference sequence). In DNA, the CDR3 is TGTGCCAACGATCCCGCCCGTAACTCTGGAAACACCATATATTTT. This gives the protein CANDPARNSGNTIYF.

V and J are TRBV19 and TRBJ2-7; 8 bases are a match to TRBD2. CDR1 and CDR2 (germline): LNHDA, SQIVND (reference sequence). Trimming removed 6 bases from V and 5 bases from J; junction bases left unmatched: 6. The CDR3 extends over 13 amino acids. The DNA for the CDR3 is TGTGCCAGTAGAAGAGCGGGGGACCACGAGCAGTACTTC. It is translated as CASRRAGDHEQYF.

J is TRBJ2-2 and V is TRBV12-3 or TRBV12-4; 12 bases fit TRBD2. The trim removed 5 bases at V and 9 bases at J, leaving 7 bases unmatched. This CDR3 contains 15 residues. The CDR3 nucleotides read TGTGCCAGCAGTCAAACTAGCGGGGGGATCCGGGAGCTGTTTTTT. Protein: CASSQTSGGIRELFF.

V is TRBV28 and J is TRBJ1-4, with a possible D match to TRBD1 (6 bases). Germline-derived CDR1 and CDR2 are MDHEN and SYDVKM. Trimming stripped 6 bases from V and 4 bases from J, with 15 bases between. CDR3 length: 15 amino acids. Here the CDR3 DNA reads TGTGCCAGCAGATCGCAGAAGGACAGTAATGAAAAACTGTTTTTT. Its protein product is CASRSQKDSNEKLFF.

The chain employs TRBV9 and TRBJ2-5; D may correspond to TRBD1 or TRBD2 (5 bases each). This CDR3 is built from 15 residues. Germline loops: CDR1 SGDLS, CDR2 YYNGEE. The V end lost 4 bases, the J end lost 1 base, and 14 bases lay between the germline ends. The CDR3 DNA is TGTGCCAGCAGCCCTGGGGGACGAATCCAAGAGACCCAGTACTTC. This encodes CASSPGGRIQETQYF.

In its sample, this clonotype was seen a few times. This sequence joins TRBV11-2 and TRBJ2-7, with D possibly matching TRBD1 (5 bases). Trimming removed 1 base from V and 2 bases from J, with 12 bases in between. The CDR3 contains 15 residues. CDR1 and CDR2 from the germline V gene are SGHAT and FQNNGV. Here the CDR3 reads CASSLGVSRAYEQYF. CDR3 in DNA: TGTGCCAGCAGCTTAGGGGTCTCCAGGGCCTACGAGCAGTACTTC.

The chain combines TRBV19 with TRBJ1-2; D may be TRBD1 (5 bases). V dropped 3 bases and J dropped 2 bases, with 19 bases sitting between them. The CDR3 runs 17 residues. Germline V lookup: CDR1 LNHDA, CDR2 SQIVND (reference sequence). The CDR3 DNA sequence: TGTGCCAGTAGTATTCTAACGGCGGGACTCCAAAACTATGGCTACACCTTC. This translates into CASSILTAGLQNYGYTF.

The J gene is TRBJ1-5, the V gene TRBV28; D ambiguous. From germline, CDR1 is MDHEN and CDR2 SYDVKM. Trimming cost V 3 bases and J 0 bases, with 12 bases left between them. The CDR3 runs to 16 residues. The CDR3 DNA follows: TGTGCCAGCAGTTTTGTTGGGAGAGGTAGCAATCAGCCCCAGCATTTT. Its translation is CASSFVGRGSNQPQHF.

This clonotype was recorded at least ten times. The chain links TRBV5-4 to TRBJ2-3; D unresolved. Germline assignment: CDR1 SGHNT and CDR2 YYREEE (reference sequence). This CDR3 has 13 residues. Deletions cut 2 bases from V and 2 bases from J, with 6 bases between. The CDR3 DNA reads as TGTGCCAGCAGCTTTTTATACACAGATACGCAGTATTTT. Protein: CASSFLYTDTQYF.

The table lists this clonotype with a few counts. The chain uses TRBV24-1 and TRBJ2-1; TRBD2 agrees at 9 bases. The germline gives CDR1 KGHDR, CDR2 SFDVKD. The CDR3 spans 14 residues. V trimming: 9 bases; J trimming: 6 bases; junction bases outside the gene matches: 8. CDR3 region: CATAGLAGSNEQFF. The CDR3 DNA reads TGTGCCACCGCAGGGCTAGCGGGGAGCAATGAGCAGTTCTTC.

In its sample, this clonotype was seen many times. The chain links TRBV6-6 to TRBJ2-2; 11 nucleotides line up with TRBD2. CDR1 and CDR2 (germline): MNHNY, SVGAGI (reference sequence). The length of the CDR3 is 17 residues. V gave up 5 bases and J gave up 5 bases; unmatched junction bases: 10. The CDR3 DNA follows: TGTGCCAGCAGTAACGCAATACTAGCGGGGGCTACCGGGGAGCTGTTTTTT. Encoded protein: CASSNAILAGATGELFF.